This TCR beta chain was identified during a study of blood T cell repertoires in COVID-19. Whole-study context: Specimens from acute and convalescent COVID-19 originated in the United States, Italy and Spain.

The CDR3 contains 14 residues. The V gene's germline CDR1 is SGHNT and CDR2 YYREEE (reference sequence). With 0 bases removed from V and 4 bases from J, the gap between germline ends came to 8 bases. Generated by immunoSEQ multiplex PCR, the TCRdb table keeps only in-frame clones and is missing some. The sample has some 99,000 clones, about 85% seen once. The receptor was isolated from a woman older than 75 with acute or convalescent COVID-19. The sequenced sample consisted of peripheral blood. This chain joins TRBV5-4 and TRBJ2-1; perhaps TRBD2 as D (6 bases). The CDR3 DNA reads TGTGCCAGCAGCTTGGCCGCGGGATACAATGAGCAGTTCTTC. It encodes CASSLAAGYNEQFF.